These 13 T cell receptor beta chains were sequenced from one sample in a study of radiation and T cells in renal cell carcinoma. Described time point: baseline pretreatment blood. As for treatment: 15 Gy SBRT to primary tumor, nephrectomy 4 weeks later. Some clones are missing from TCRdb's copy, which holds only in-frame ones; the method was immunoSEQ multiplex PCR. This table holds about 150,000 clones, about 88% found once. Sequenced here: blood, sampled from a patient whose treatment included radiotherapy and nephrectomy. The receptors originated from a woman in her seventies with renal cell carcinoma.

The V and J genes are TRBV10-2 and TRBJ2-7; D possibly corresponds to TRBD1 (6 bases). The ends were cut back, 2 bases at V and 6 bases at J, with 17 bases in the middle. The CDR3 runs 15 residues. Germline V gene lookup returns CDR1 WSHSY and CDR2 SAAADI. Written as DNA, the CDR3 is TGCGCCAGCAGTGAGATTCCTTTACAGGGTCGCGAGCAGTACTTC. Its protein is CASSEIPLQGREQYF.

The table lists this clone with a count of one. This chain joins TRBV5-8 and TRBJ2-3; TRBD2 aligns across 7 bases. With V trimmed by 1 base and J by 2 bases, 1 base remained unmatched. Germline V gene data show CDR1 as SGHTS and CDR2 as YDEGEE. This CDR3 comprises 14 residues. CDR3 in DNA: TGTGCCAGCAGCTTGCGACTAGCCACAGATACGCAGTATTTT. This sequence encodes CASSLRLATDTQYF. The whole variable domain, filled in from reference TRBV5-8 and TRBJ2-3, reads EAGVTQSPTHLIKTRGQQATLRCSPISGHTSVYWYQQALGLGLQFLLWYDEGEERNRGNFPPRFSGRQFPNYSSELNVNALELEDSALYLCASSLRLATDTQYFGPGTRLTVL.

This rearrangement joins TRBV7-2 to TRBJ1-3; D remains unclear. V was trimmed by 6 bases and J by 0 bases, leaving 12 bases between them. The CDR3 runs 15 residues. Germline V gene lookup returns CDR1 SGHTA and CDR2 FQGNSA. CDR3 loop: CASRNAGNSGNTIYF. In DNA form, the CDR3 reads TGTGCCAGCAGAAACGCCGGGAACTCTGGAAACACCATATATTTT.

The rearrangement uses TRBV11-2 and TRBJ2-5, with 7 bases aligning to TRBD1. The CDR3 has 13 amino acids. The germline gives CDR1 SGHAT, CDR2 FQNNGV. V trimming: 4 bases; J trimming: 5 bases; junction bases outside the gene matches: 4. The CDR3 coding sequence is TGTGCCAGCAGCTCGACAGGGTTGGAGACCCAGTACTTC. Its protein product is CASSSTGLETQYF.

The rearrangement uses TRBV2 and TRBJ1-5, with D maybe TRBD1 (6 bases). Germline CDR1 SNHLY, CDR2 FYNNEI. V lost 6 bases and J lost 6, with 15 bases in between. The length of the CDR3 is 14 residues. The CDR3 region has the DNA TGTGCCAGCAGCGGAGGGGGAGTGGGTCAGCCCCAGCATTTT. Translation gives CASSGGGVGQPQHF.

V is TRBV9 and J is TRBJ2-3; 8 bases are shared with TRBD2. Germline V gives CDR1 SGDLS, CDR2 YYNGEE. CDR3 size: 17 residues. The V gene end was trimmed by 3 bases and the J gene end by 5 bases; junction bases not matched to a gene: 14. This CDR3 is CASSGGVGSGGQDTQYF. Here the CDR3 DNA reads TGTGCCAGCAGCGGCGGGGTCGGAAGCGGGGGTCAAGATACGCAGTATTTT. The complete variable domain, with remaining parts taken from reference TRBV9 and TRBJ2-3, reads DSGVTQTPKHLITATGQRVTLRCSPRSGDLSVYWYQQSLDQGLQFLIQYYNGEERAKGNILERFSAQQFPDLHSELNLSSLELGDSALYFCASSGGVGSGGQDTQYFGPGTRLTVL.

The chain couples TRBV7-6 to TRBJ1-4; D possibly corresponds to TRBD1 (5 bases). Germline CDR1 SGHVS, CDR2 FNYEAQ. The length of the CDR3 is 15 residues. V was clipped by 1 base and J by 3 bases, with 9 bases between them. The CDR3 loop is CASSLVPTANEKLFF. CDR3 nucleotide sequence: TGTGCCAGCAGCTTAGTTCCGACAGCTAATGAAAAACTGTTTTTT.

The chain uses TRBV30 and TRBJ1-4; no definite D call. From germline, CDR1 is GTSNPN and CDR2 SVGIG (reference sequence). The V end lost 4 bases, the J end lost 3 bases, and 12 bases lay between the germline ends. The CDR3 totals 14 residues. CDR3: CAWKRDSANEKLFF. CDR3 DNA: TGTGCCTGGAAAAGGGATTCGGCTAATGAAAAACTGTTTTTT.

V usage is TRBV15 and J usage is TRBJ2-5; maybe TRBD1 (5 bases). The V gene lost 0 bases and the J gene lost 0 bases, with 11 bases spanning the gap. The CDR3 runs to 16 residues. CDR1 is LNHNV, CDR2 YYDKDF, per germline (reference sequence). In DNA form, the CDR3 reads TGTGCCACCAGCAGAGATACCCAGGGATACCAAGAGACCCAGTACTTC. Translated, it gives CATSRDTQGYQETQYF.

The V call is TRBV27, the J call TRBJ2-1; 7 positions agree with TRBD1. The CDR3 loop spans 16 amino acids. Trimming took 5 bases from V and 0 from J; bases not matched to a gene: 7. Germline V gives CDR1 MNHEY, CDR2 SMNVEV (reference sequence). The CDR3 region has the DNA TGTGCCAGCAGTCCTGGGACAGATCCCTCCTACAATGAGCAGTTCTTC. Protein: CASSPGTDPSYNEQFF.

The genes are TRBV4-2 and TRBJ1-1; unclear D gene. The CDR3 has 16 residues. The ends were cut back, 1 base at V and 1 base at J, with 13 bases in the middle. From germline, CDR1 is LGHNA and CDR2 YNFKEQ. CDR3 protein: CASSQAHTGRNTEAFF. The CDR3 DNA reads TGTGCCAGCAGCCAAGCGCACACCGGGAGGAACACTGAAGCTTTCTTT.

The CDR3 region is CASRGGLYNEQFF. The DNA for the CDR3 is TGCGCCAGCAGGGGGGGCCTTTACAATGAGCAGTTCTTC. The J gene is TRBJ2-1, the V gene TRBV4-3, with D possibly called TRBD1 or TRBD2 (6 bases each). The germline gives CDR1 LGHNA, CDR2 YSLEER. This CDR3 has 13 amino acids. The ends were cut back, 6 bases at V and 4 bases at J, with 10 bases in the middle.

The sample holds one count of this clone. The chain uses TRBV4-1 and TRBJ1-4; D ambiguous. Trimming shortened V by 1 base and J by 10 bases, and 4 bases separated the two germline ends. The V gene's germline CDR1 is MGHRA and CDR2 YSYEKL. CDR3 length equals 11 residues. The CDR3 region is CASSQVRKLFF. The CDR3 DNA sequence: TGCGCCAGCAGCCAAGTACGAAAACTGTTTTTT.